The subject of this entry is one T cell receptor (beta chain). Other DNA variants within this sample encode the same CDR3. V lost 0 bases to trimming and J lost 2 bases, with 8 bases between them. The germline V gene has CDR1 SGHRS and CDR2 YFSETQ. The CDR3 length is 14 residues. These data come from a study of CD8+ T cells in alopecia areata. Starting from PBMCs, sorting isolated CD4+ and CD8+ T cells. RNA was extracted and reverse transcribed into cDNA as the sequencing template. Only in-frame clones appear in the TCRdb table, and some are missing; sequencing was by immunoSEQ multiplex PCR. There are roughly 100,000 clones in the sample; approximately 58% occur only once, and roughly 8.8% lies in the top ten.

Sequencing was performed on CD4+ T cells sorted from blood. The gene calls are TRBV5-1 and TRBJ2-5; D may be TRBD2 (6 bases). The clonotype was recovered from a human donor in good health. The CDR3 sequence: CASSLGLGQETQYF. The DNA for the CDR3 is TGCGCCAGCAGCTTGGGACTAGGTCAAGAGACCCAGTACTTC.